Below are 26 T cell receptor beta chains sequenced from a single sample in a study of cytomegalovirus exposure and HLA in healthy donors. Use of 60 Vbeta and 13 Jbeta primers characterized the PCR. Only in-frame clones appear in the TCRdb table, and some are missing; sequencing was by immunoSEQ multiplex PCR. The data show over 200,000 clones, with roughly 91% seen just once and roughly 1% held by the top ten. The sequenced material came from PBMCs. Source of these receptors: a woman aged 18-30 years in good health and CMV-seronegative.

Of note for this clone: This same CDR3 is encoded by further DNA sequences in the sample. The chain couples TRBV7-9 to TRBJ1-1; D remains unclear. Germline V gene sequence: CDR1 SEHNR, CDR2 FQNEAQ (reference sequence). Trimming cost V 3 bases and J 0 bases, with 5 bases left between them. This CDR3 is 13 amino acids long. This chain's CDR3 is CASSLALNTEAFF. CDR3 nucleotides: TGTGCCAGCAGCTTGGCACTGAACACTGAAGCTTTCTTT.

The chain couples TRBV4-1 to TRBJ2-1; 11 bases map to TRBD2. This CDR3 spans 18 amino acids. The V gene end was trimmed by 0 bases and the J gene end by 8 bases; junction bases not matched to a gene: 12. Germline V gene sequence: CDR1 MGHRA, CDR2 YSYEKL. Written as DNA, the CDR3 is TGCGCCAGCAGCCAAGAAACCTTTCTAGCGGGAGGAACGGATGAGCAGTTCTTC. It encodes CASSQETFLAGGTDEQFF.

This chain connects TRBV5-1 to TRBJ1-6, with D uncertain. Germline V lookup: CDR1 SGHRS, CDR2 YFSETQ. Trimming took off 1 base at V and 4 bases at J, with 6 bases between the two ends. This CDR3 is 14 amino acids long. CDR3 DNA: TGCGCCAGCAGCTTGTATGAGTATAATTCACCCCTCCACTTT. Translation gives CASSLYEYNSPLHF.

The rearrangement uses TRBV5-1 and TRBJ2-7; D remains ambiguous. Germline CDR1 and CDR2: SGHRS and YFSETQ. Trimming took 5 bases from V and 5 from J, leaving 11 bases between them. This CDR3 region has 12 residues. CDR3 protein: CASRRQYDEQYF. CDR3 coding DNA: TGCGCCAGCAGGCGGCAGTACGACGAGCAGTACTTC.

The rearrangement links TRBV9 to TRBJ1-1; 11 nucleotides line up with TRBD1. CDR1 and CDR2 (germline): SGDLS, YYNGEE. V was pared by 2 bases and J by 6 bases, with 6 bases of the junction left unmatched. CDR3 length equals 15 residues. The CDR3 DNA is TGTGCCAGCAGCGTCTCTGGGACAGGGGGATCTGAAGCTTTCTTT. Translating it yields CASSVSGTGGSEAFF. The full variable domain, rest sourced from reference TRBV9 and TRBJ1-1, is DSGVTQTPKHLITATGQRVTLRCSPRSGDLSVYWYQQSLDQGLQFLIQYYNGEERAKGNILERFSAQQFPDLHSELNLSSLELGDSALYFCASSVSGTGGSEAFFGQGTRLTVV.

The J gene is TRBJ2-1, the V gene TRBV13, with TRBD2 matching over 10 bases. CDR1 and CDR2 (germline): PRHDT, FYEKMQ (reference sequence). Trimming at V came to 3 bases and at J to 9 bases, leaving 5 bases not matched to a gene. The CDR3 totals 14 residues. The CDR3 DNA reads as TGTGCCAGCAGCTTCCCAGCGGGGGGGCTTGAGCAGTTCTTC. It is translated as CASSFPAGGLEQFF. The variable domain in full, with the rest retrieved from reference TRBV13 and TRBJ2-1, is AAGVIQSPRHLIKEKRETATLKCYPIPRHDTVYWYQQGPGQDPQFLISFYEKMQSDKGSIPDRFSAQQFSDYHSELNMSSLELGDSALYFCASSFPAGGLEQFFGPGTRLTVL.

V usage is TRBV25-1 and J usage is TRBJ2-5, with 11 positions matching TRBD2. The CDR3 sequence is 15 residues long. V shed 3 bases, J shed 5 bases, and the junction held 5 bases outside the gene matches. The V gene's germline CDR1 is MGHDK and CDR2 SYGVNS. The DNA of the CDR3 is TGTGCCAGCAGTGACACTAGCGGGAGTTCCGAGACCCAGTACTTC. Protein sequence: CASSDTSGSSETQYF.

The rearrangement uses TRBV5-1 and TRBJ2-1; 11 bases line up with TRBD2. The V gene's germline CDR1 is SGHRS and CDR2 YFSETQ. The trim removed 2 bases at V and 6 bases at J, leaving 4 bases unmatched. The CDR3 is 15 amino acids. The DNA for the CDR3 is TGCGCCAGCAGCTTCCGACTAGCGGGAAGCAATGAGCAGTTCTTC. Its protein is CASSFRLAGSNEQFF.

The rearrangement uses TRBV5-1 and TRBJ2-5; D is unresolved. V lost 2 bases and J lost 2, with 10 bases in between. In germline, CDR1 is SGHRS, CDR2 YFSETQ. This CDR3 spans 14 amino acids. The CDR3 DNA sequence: TGCGCCAGCAGCTTTGTACCAGAACAAGAGACCCAGTACTTC. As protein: CASSFVPEQETQYF. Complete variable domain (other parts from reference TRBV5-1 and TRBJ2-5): KAGVTQTPRYLIKTRGQQVTLSCSPISGHRSVSWYQQTPGQGLQFLFEYFSETQRNKGNFPGRFSGRQFSNSRSEMNVSTLELGDSALYLCASSFVPEQETQYFGPGTRLLVL.

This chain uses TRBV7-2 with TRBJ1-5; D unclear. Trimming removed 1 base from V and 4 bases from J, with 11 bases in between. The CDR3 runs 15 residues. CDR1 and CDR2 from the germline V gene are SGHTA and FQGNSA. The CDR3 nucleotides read TGTGCCAGCAGCTTAGGGTCGAGAAATAATCAGCCCCAGCATTTT. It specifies CASSLGSRNNQPQHF.

CDR3 sequence reads: CASGERTGEKLFF. In nucleotides, the CDR3 is TGTGCCTCGGGAGAGAGGACTGGTGAAAAACTGTTTTTT. The V gene is TRBV30, the J gene TRBJ1-4; the D is unclear. V gave up 7 bases and J gave up 7 bases, with 16 bases separating them. CDR3 length: 13 amino acids. Germline CDR1 and CDR2: GTSNPN and SVGIG (reference sequence).

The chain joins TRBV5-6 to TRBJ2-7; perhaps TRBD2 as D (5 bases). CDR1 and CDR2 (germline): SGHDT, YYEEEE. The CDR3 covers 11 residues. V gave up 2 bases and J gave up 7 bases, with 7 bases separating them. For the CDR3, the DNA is TGTGCCAGCAGCTTTCGGGGTGAGCAGTACTTC. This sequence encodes CASSFRGEQYF.

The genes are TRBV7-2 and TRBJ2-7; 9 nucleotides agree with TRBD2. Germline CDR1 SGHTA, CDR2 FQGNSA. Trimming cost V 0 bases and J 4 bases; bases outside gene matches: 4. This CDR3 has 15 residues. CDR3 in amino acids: CASSLASGGGYEQYF. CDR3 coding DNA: TGTGCCAGCAGCTTAGCTAGCGGGGGCGGGTACGAGCAGTACTTC.

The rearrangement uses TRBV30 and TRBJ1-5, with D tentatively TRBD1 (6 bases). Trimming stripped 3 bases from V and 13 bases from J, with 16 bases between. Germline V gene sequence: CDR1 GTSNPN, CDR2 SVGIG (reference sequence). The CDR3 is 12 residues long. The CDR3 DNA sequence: TGTGCCTGGAGAACACCCGGACAGTCTCAGCATTTT. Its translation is CAWRTPGQSQHF.

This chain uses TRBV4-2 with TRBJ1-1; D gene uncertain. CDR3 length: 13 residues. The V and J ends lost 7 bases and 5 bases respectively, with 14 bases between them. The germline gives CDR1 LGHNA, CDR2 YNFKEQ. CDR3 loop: CASTKTDRTEAFF. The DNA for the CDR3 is TGTGCCAGCACGAAAACAGATCGGACTGAAGCTTTCTTT.

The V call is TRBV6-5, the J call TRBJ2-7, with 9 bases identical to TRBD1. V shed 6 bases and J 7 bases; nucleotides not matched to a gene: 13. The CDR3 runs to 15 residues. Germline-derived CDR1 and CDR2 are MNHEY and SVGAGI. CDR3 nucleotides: TGTGCCAGCAGCCTCATCGGGACAGGGAAGAATGAGCAGTACTTC. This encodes CASSLIGTGKNEQYF.

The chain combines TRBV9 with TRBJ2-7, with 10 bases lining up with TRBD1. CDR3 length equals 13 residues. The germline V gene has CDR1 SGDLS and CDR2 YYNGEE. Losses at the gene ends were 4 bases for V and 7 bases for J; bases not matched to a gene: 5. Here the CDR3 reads CASSPGQGGEQYF. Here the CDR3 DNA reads TGTGCCAGCAGCCCAGGACAGGGGGGAGAGCAGTACTTC.

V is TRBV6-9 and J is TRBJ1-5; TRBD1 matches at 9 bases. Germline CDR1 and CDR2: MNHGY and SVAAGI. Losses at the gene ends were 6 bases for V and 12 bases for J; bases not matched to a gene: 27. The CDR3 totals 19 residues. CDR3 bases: TGTGCCAGCAGGAAACCCCGGGACAGGGAGAACTTCGGGTTGGTATGCCAGCATTTT. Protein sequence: CASRKPRDRENFGLVCQHF.

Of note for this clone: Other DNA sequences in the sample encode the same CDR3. CDR3 sequence reads: CASSYRGYNSPLHF. The DNA for the CDR3 is TGTGCCAGCAGCTACAGGGGCTATAATTCACCCCTCCACTTT. The V call is TRBV6-5, the J call TRBJ1-6, with TRBD1 matching 7 bases. Germline assignment: CDR1 MNHEY and CDR2 SVGAGI. The CDR3 runs 14 residues. V dropped 6 bases and J dropped 3; count of bases not matched to a gene: 2.

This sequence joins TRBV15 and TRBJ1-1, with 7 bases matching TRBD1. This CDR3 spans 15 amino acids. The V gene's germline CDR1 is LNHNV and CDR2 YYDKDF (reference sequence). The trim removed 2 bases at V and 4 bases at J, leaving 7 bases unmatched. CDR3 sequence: CATSRLTGKVTEAFF. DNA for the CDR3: TGTGCCACCAGCAGATTGACAGGGAAGGTCACTGAAGCTTTCTTT.

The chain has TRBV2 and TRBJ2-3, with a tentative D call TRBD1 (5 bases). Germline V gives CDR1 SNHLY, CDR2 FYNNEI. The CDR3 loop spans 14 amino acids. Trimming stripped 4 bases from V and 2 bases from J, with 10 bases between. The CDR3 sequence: CASSAIQVTDTQYF. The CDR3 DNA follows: TGTGCCAGCAGTGCAATACAGGTCACAGATACGCAGTATTTT.

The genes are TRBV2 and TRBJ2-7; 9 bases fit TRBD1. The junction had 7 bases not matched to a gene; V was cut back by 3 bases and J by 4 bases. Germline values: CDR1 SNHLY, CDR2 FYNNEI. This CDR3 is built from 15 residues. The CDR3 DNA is TGTGCCAGCAGTGATATAGGGACAGGGCATTACGAGCAGTACTTC. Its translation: CASSDIGTGHYEQYF.

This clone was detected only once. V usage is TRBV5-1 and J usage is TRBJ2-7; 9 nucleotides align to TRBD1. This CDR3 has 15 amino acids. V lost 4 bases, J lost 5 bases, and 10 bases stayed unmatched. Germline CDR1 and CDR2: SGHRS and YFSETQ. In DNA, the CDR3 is TGCGCCAGCAGCCTCTTCCGGGACAGGGCCCACGAGCAGTACTTC. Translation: CASSLFRDRAHEQYF.

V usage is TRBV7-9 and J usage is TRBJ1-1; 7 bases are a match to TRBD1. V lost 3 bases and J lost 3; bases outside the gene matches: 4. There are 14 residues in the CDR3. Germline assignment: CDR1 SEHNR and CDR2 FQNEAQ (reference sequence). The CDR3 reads CASSFTGVHTEAFF. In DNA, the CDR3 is TGTGCCAGCAGCTTCACAGGGGTGCACACTGAAGCTTTCTTT.

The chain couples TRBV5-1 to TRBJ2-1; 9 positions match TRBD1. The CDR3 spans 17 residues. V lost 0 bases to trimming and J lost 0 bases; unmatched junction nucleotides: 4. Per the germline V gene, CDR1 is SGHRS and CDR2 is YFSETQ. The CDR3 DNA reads TGCGCCAGCAGCTTGGGGGGGACAGGGAGCTCCTACAATGAGCAGTTCTTC. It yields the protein CASSLGGTGSSYNEQFF.

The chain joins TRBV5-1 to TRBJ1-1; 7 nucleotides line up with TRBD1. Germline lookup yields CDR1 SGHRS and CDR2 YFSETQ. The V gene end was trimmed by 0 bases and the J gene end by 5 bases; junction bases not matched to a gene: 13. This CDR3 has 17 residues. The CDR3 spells CASSLEWATGRWTEAFF. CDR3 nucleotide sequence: TGCGCCAGCAGCTTGGAATGGGCGACAGGGCGGTGGACTGAAGCTTTCTTT. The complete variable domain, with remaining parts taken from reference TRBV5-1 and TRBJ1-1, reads KAGVTQTPRYLIKTRGQQVTLSCSPISGHRSVSWYQQTPGQGLQFLFEYFSETQRNKGNFPGRFSGRQFSNSRSEMNVSTLELGDSALYLCASSLEWATGRWTEAFFGQGTRLTVV.